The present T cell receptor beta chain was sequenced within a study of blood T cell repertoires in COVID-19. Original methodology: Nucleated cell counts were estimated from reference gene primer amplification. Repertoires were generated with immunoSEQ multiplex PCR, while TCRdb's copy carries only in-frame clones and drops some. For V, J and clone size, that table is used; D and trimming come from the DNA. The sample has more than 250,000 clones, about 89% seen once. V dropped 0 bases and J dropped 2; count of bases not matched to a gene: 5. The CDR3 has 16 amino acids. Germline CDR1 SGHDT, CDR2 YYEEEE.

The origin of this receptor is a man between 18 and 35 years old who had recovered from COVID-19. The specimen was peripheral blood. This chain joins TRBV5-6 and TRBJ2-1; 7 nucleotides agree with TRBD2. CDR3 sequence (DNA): TGTGCCAGCAGCTTGGACTCTAGCGGCCCCTACAATGAGCAGTTCTTC. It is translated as CASSLDSSGPYNEQFF. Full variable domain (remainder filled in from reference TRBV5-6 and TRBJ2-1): DAGVTQSPTHLIKTRGQQVTLRCSPKSGHDTVSWYQQALGQGPQFIFQYYEEEERQRGNFPDRFSGHQFPNYSSELNVNALLLGDSALYLCASSLDSSGPYNEQFFGPGTRLTVL.